Sequencing of this T cell receptor beta chain was carried out in a study of cytomegalovirus exposure and HLA in healthy donors. The overall study: In an early release, HLA-typed donors contributed approximately 82 million unique TCR sequences. General study findings and limits: The study had only CMV serostatus as immune exposure information. TCR beta sequences reportedly predicted the HLA-A and HLA-B alleles of most subjects accurately.

For this clone: The target antigen is unknown.

The PCR made use of 60 Vbeta and 13 Jbeta primers. Sequenced by immunoSEQ multiplex PCR; TCRdb stores in-frame clones only, minus some. Of 110,000 or so clones listed, about 80% are singletons. V lost 5 bases, J lost 3 bases, and 13 bases stayed unmatched. The CDR3 consists of 16 residues. Germline CDR1 WSHSY, CDR2 SAAADI. This receptor was taken from a man between 45 and 60 years old in good health and CMV-seropositive. The chain recombines TRBV10-2 with TRBJ2-7, with 7 bases aligning to TRBD1. Sequencing used PBMCs. The CDR3 nucleotides are TGCGCCAGCAGTACAGAGATCGGGGACAGCCTCTACGAGCAGTACTTC. It encodes CASSTEIGDSLYEQYF.